These T cell receptor beta chains were read from a single sample in a study of shared clonotypes between healthy human individuals. Assay used: immunoSEQ multiplex PCR; TCRdb lists only in-frame clones, some missing. Of about a million clones listed, approximately 76% are singletons. Sequencing was carried out using memory CD4+ T cells sorted from blood. These receptors originate from a young man in good health. The CDR3 runs from the conserved cysteine through the conserved F or W. The D gene is left open where the match is weak. Expanded clones get a size class; other rows say once, few or many, or leave the size out.

D | J | size | V | DNA | CDR3
- | TRBJ1-2 | - | TRBV5-6 | TGTGCCAGCAGCTTAACGACAGAACTTGGCTACACCTTC | CASSLTTELGYTF
- | TRBJ2-3 | - | TRBV7-2 | TGTGCCAGCGGACGGAGGGGAACGGGCACAGATACGCAGTATTTT | CASGRRGTGTDTQYF
- | TRBJ1-2 | - | TRBV19 | TGTGCCAGTAGTATCGAGGCTCAATATGGCTACACCTTC | CASSIEAQYGYTF
- | TRBJ1-1 | - | TRBV7-2 | TGTGCCAGCAGCTTAGCGCAAGGGTACACTGAAGCTTTCTTT | CASSLAQGYTEAFF
TRBD1 | TRBJ2-7 | - | TRBV5-4 | TGTGCCAGCAGCCGGGACAGGGGGCTGGGGCAGTACTTC | CASSRDRGLGQYF
- | TRBJ1-4 | - | TRBV30 | TGTGCCTGGAGCCGTGGGATCTCAGCCGGGGTTAGTGAAAAACTGTTTTTT | CAWSRGISAGVSEKLFF
TRBD1 | TRBJ1-6 | once | TRBV27 | TGTGCCAGCACCCGGGACAGATTGTCACCCCTCCACTTT | CASTRDRLSPLHF
- | TRBJ1-6 | - | TRBV5-1 | TGCGCCAGCAGCTTCGACGGTAATTCACCCCTCCACTTT | CASSFDGNSPLHF
- | TRBJ1-1 | few | TRBV30 | TGTGCCTGGAGTCCCGACTTTGCGAACACTGAAGCTTTCTTT | CAWSPDFANTEAFF
TRBD1 | TRBJ1-2 | - | TRBV28 | TGTGCCAGCAGCCGGACAGGCAACTATGGCTACACCTTC | CASSRTGNYGYTF
- | TRBJ2-3 | - | TRBV5-1 | TGCGCCAGCAGCTCGCGAGCTAGCGAGACAGATACGCAGTATTTT | CASSSRASETDTQYF
TRBD2 | TRBJ2-3 | few | TRBV7-9 | TGTGCCAGCAGCCTCGCCGCGGCTAGCGGGGGGGGCACGCAGTATTTT | CASSLAAASGGGTQYF
TRBD1 | TRBJ1-6 | - | TRBV5-4 | TGTGCCAGCAGCTTGGGGGCAGGGGGCAATTCACCCCTCCACTTT | CASSLGAGGNSPLHF
- | TRBJ2-7 | - | TRBV25-1 | TGTGCCAGCAGTGACACCGGGCTCCCAAGTGAGCAGTACTTC | CASSDTGLPSEQYF
TRBD1 | TRBJ1-3 | - | TRBV7-9 | TGTGCCAGCAGCGAGACAGGGGCGGGAGGAAACACCATATATTTT | CASSETGAGGNTIYF
TRBD2 | TRBJ2-7 | - | TRBV5-1 | TGCGCCAGCAGCTTGGGACTAGCGGGATCGGGGGAGCAGTACTTC | CASSLGLAGSGEQYF
TRBD1 | TRBJ2-5 | few | TRBV7-9 | TGTGCCAGCAGCTTAATCGGAGGGACAGGGGGGCAAGAGACCCAGTACTTC | CASSLIGGTGGQETQYF
TRBD1 | TRBJ2-2 | - | TRBV6-1 | TGTGCCAGCAGTGAGATCCGGGACAGGGTAACCGGGGAGCTGTTTTTT | CASSEIRDRVTGELFF
TRBD1 | TRBJ2-1 | - | TRBV7-9 | TGTGCCAGCAGCCCAAAAGGGACAGGGGACTCCTACAATGAGCAGTTCTTC | CASSPKGTGDSYNEQFF
- | TRBJ2-7 | - | TRBV18 | TGTGCCAGCTCTCAATCCCGCGGGGCCTACGAGCAGTACTTC | CASSQSRGAYEQYF
TRBD2 | TRBJ2-5 | - | TRBV29-1 | TGCAGCGGCGGGACTAGCGGGAACCAAGAGACCCAGTACTTC | CSGGTSGNQETQYF
- | TRBJ2-3 | - | TRBV5-1 | TGCGCCAGCAGCTTCAGCCCCCTCGGAGATACGCAGTATTTT | CASSFSPLGDTQYF
- | TRBJ2-6 | - | TRBV6-1 | TGTGCCAGCAGTGAAGAGGGCTCTGGGGCCAACGTCCTGACTTTC | CASSEEGSGANVLTF
TRBD1 | TRBJ1-1 | few | TRBV5-1 | TGCGCCAGCAGCCCAAAGACAGGGTTTTTTACTGAAGCTTTCTTT | CASSPKTGFFTEAFF
TRBD1 | TRBJ2-6 | - | TRBV10-3 | TGTGCCATCAGTACGACAGGGAAAGGGTCTGGGGCCAACGTCCTGACTTTC | CAISTTGKGSGANVLTF
- | TRBJ2-3 | - | TRBV5-1 | TGCGCCAGCAGCTTGGAGCTAGCCCAGGCGGGGACGCAGTATTTT | CASSLELAQAGTQYF
- | TRBJ2-3 | - | TRBV27 | TGTGCCAGCAGTTCCCTAGAGGGAGTCTTAGATACGCAGTATTTT | CASSSLEGVLDTQYF
- | TRBJ1-6 | - | TRBV15 | TGTGCCACCAGTCGGACGGTGGACTCACCCCTCCACTTT | CATSRTVDSPLHF
TRBD2 | TRBJ2-2 | - | TRBV6-7 | TGTGCCAGCACTTACCCGAGCGGGGTGAACACCGGGGAGCTGTTTTTT | CASTYPSGVNTGELFF
- | TRBJ2-5 | - | TRBV7-2 | TGTGCCAGCAGCAGTGGGACCAAAGAGACCCAGTACTTC | CASSSGTKETQYF
- | TRBJ1-3 | - | TRBV11-2 | TGTGCCAGCAGCTTACTTTCGGGGGGCGCTGGAAACACCATATATTTT | CASSLLSGGAGNTIYF
- | TRBJ2-7 | - | TRBV7-9 | TGTGCCAGCAGCTTAGACCTAAAAGACAGAACCTACGAGCAGTACTTC | CASSLDLKDRTYEQYF
- | TRBJ2-3 | few | TRBV10-2 | TGCGCCAGCAGTGACCCCGGGGGGCTATCCAGAAACACGCAGTATTTT | CASSDPGGLSRNTQYF
TRBD2 | TRBJ2-1 | - | TRBV5-1 | TGCGCCAGCAGCCCCCTAGCGGGGAGCTCCTACAATGAGCAGTTCTTC | CASSPLAGSSYNEQFF
- | TRBJ1-1 | once | TRBV28 | TGTGCCAGCAGTTTATGGCAGGGGCGGACTGAAGCTTTCTTT | CASSLWQGRTEAFF
- | TRBJ1-2 | - | TRBV10-2 | TGCGCCAGCAGTGAGTCGGGGTATGGCTACACCTTC | CASSESGYGYTF
- | TRBJ2-7 | - | TRBV5-8 | TGTGCCAGCAGCTTGGGGGGGCGCGACTACGAGCAGTACTTC | CASSLGGRDYEQYF
- | TRBJ1-2 | - | TRBV18 | TGTGCCAGCTCCCCACAGGGCCATGGCTACACCTTC | CASSPQGHGYTF
TRBD1 | TRBJ2-7 | - | TRBV29-1 | TGCAGCGTCTCAGGGGGCTCCGAGCAGTACTTC | CSVSGGSEQYF
- | TRBJ2-7 | - | TRBV28 | TGTGCCAGCAGTCCCAATTCACTCGGGTCGGGCTACGAGCAGTACTTC | CASSPNSLGSGYEQYF
- | TRBJ2-2 | - | TRBV28 | TGTGCCAGCAGTTTGGTTATGGGCCCCGGGCTGTTTTTT | CASSLVMGPGLFF
- | TRBJ1-4 | - | TRBV4-1 | TGCGCCAGCAGCCAAGAGGGGAGGGGACGGGAAAAACTGTTTTTT | CASSQEGRGREKLFF
TRBD2 | TRBJ2-5 | - | TRBV13 | TGTGCCAGCAGCTCGGGACTAGCGGGGGTGTACCAAGAGACCCAGTACTTC | CASSSGLAGVYQETQYF
- | TRBJ2-3 | - | TRBV7-2 | TGTGCCAGCAGTCAAGGGGGGTTCGCAGATACGCAGTATTTT | CASSQGGFADTQYF
- | TRBJ1-1 | - | TRBV6-6 | TGTGCCAGCACCCCTGATGGGACTTCTAACACTGAAGCTTTCTTT | CASTPDGTSNTEAFF
TRBD1 | TRBJ2-2 | - | TRBV6-1 | TGTGCCAGCGAGGACAGGCCCACCGGGGAGCTGTTTTTT | CASEDRPTGELFF